These T cell receptor beta chains were read from a single sample in a study of CD8 T cells in Susac syndrome. MiXCR, applied by TCRdb to the immunoSEQ multiplex PCR reads, yields one record per CDR3 protein. Counted here are about 200,000 distinct CDR3 sequences, roughly 96% occurring once; the ten biggest clones make up roughly 0.088%. Sequencing was performed on CD4+ T cells from PBMCs. Receptors were obtained from a human donor with multiple sclerosis. CDR3s include the opening cysteine and the closing phenylalanine or tryptophan. The D gene is left open where the match is weak. Clone size is stated in some rows and not others, as once, few, many or a class when expanded.

TRBD1 | TRBJ2-7 | . | TRBV27 | TGTGCCAGCAGGCAAGGGGGACAGGGTTACGAGCAGTACTTC | CASRQGGQGYEQYF
. | TRBJ2-2 | . | TRBV29-1 | TGCCTCGCCGGGTCTAACACCGGGGAGCTGTTTTTT | CLAGSNTGELFF
. | TRBJ2-3 | . | TRBV18 | TGTGCCAGCTCATACACCCCGCGCACAGATACGCAGTATTTT | CASSYTPRTDTQYF
. | TRBJ2-3 | . | TRBV20-1 | TGCAGTGCTAGGGGGGATTCGGATACGCAGTATTTT | CSARGDSDTQYF
. | TRBJ2-7 | . | TRBV7-9 | TGTGCCAGCAGCCGAGGACAGATCTACGAGCAGTACTTC | CASSRGQIYEQYF
. | TRBJ2-7 | . | TRBV29-1 | TGCAGCGTTGGACATGCCTCCTACGAGCAGTACTTC | CSVGHASYEQYF
. | TRBJ2-3 | . | TRBV5-1 | TGCGCCAGCAGTCGCTGGACGCGCACAGATACGCAGTATTTT | CASSRWTRTDTQYF
. | TRBJ2-7 | . | TRBV5-1 | TGCGCCAGCAGCTTAGGTAGCGACGAGCAGTACTTC | CASSLGSDEQYF
. | TRBJ2-5 | . | TRBV29-1 | TGCAGCGTTGAATTACTAGGCGAGACCCAGTACTTC | CSVELLGETQYF
. | TRBJ1-1 | . | TRBV12-3/TRBV12-4 | TGTGCCAGCAGTGCGGGGGCTTTCACTGAAGCTTTCTTT | CASSAGAFTEAFF
. | TRBJ2-1 | . | TRBV29-1 | TGCAGCGTTGAAAGTCCGGACTCGAGCTCCTACAATGAGCAGTTCTTC | CSVESPDSSSYNEQFF
. | TRBJ1-1 | . | TRBV19 | TGTGCCAGTAGTATTGGGGGGCACACTGAAGCTTTCTTT | CASSIGGHTEAFF
. | TRBJ1-2 | . | TRBV30 | TGTGCCTGGTACCCAGGGGAGAACAACTATGGCTACACCTTC | CAWYPGENNYGYTF
. | TRBJ2-7 | once | TRBV5-6 | TGTGCCAGCAGGTCCGGGACACCACTCATCTACGAGCAGTACTTC | CASRSGTPLIYEQYF
. | TRBJ1-1 | . | TRBV29-1 | TGCAGCGTGGAACCGGGACACAACACTGAAGCTTTCTTT | CSVEPGHNTEAFF
TRBD2 | TRBJ2-7 | . | TRBV20-1 | TGCAGTGCTAGCTCCGGGACTAGCGGGATCTACGAGCAGTACTTC | CSASSGTSGIYEQYF
. | TRBJ2-5 | . | TRBV4-1 | TGCGCCAGCCGCCCGGGTTGGGGGGAAGAGACCCAGTACTTC | CASRPGWGEETQYF
. | TRBJ1-2 | once | TRBV5-1 | TGCGCCAGCAGCTCAAATCGAGATAACTATGGCTACACCTTC | CASSSNRDNYGYTF
. | TRBJ2-3 | few | TRBV14 | TGTGCCAGCAGCTACCGACAGGTGACAGATACGCAGTATTTT | CASSYRQVTDTQYF
TRBD2 | TRBJ2-7 | . | TRBV28 | TGTGCCAGCAGTTTCCCACCGGGGGGAAGTAGCGAGCAGTACTTC | CASSFPPGGSSEQYF
TRBD2 | TRBJ2-4 | . | TRBV2 | TGTGCCAGCAGTGAAGGACTAGCGGGAGCCAAAAACATTCAGTACTTC | CASSEGLAGAKNIQYF
TRBD1 | TRBJ1-1 | . | TRBV6-4 | TGTGCCTCGTCGACAGGGGAAGGCACTGAAGCTTTCTTT | CASSTGEGTEAFF
. | TRBJ2-3 | . | TRBV18 | TGTGCCAGCTCACCAAGTCAGCGGACCACAGATACGCAGTATTTT | CASSPSQRTTDTQYF
. | TRBJ1-5 | . | TRBV19 | TGTGCCAGTAGTATAGGCAGCCAGCATCAGCCCCAGCATTTT | CASSIGSQHQPQHF
TRBD1 | TRBJ1-2 | . | TRBV20-1 | TGCAGTGCTAGGGACAGGTTGGCCTATGGCTACACCTTC | CSARDRLAYGYTF
TRBD2 | TRBJ2-3 | . | TRBV29-1 | TGCAGCGTTCGTTTAGGGAGGGTCACAGATACGCAGTATTTT | CSVRLGRVTDTQYF
. | TRBJ2-3 | . | TRBV5-6 | TGTGCCAGCAGCTTCGGGTATAGGTCCTCAGATACGCAGTATTTT | CASSFGYRSSDTQYF
. | TRBJ2-1 | . | TRBV12-3/TRBV12-4 | TGTGCCAGCAGCGCAGCGGACTTCCGGTACAATGAGCAGTTCTTC | CASSAADFRYNEQFF
. | TRBJ1-2 | . | TRBV27 | TGTGCCAGCAGTTCCTCAGGGAGATATGGCTACACCTTC | CASSSSGRYGYTF
. | TRBJ1-2 | . | TRBV29-1 | TGCAGCGTTGGGGAACGGGGAGCTAACTATGGCTACACCTTC | CSVGERGANYGYTF
. | TRBJ1-3 | . | TRBV29-1 | TGCAGCGCCTTCGGGGGTTCCGGAAACACCATATATTTT | CSAFGGSGNTIYF
TRBD1 | TRBJ2-7 | . | TRBV7-3 | TGTGCCAGCAGCCCGGGGACAGGGAAATACGAGCAGTACTTC | CASSPGTGKYEQYF
TRBD2 | TRBJ2-5 | . | TRBV24-1 | TGTGCCACCAGTGATCGGACTAGCCAAGAGACCCAGTACTTC | CATSDRTSQETQYF